A selection of T cell receptor beta chains follows, all from one sample in a study of cytotoxic CD8 clonotypes in ibrutinib-treated CLL. Data came from immunoSEQ multiplex PCR; TCRdb stores just in-frame clones and leaves some out. The table has more than 85,000 clones, around 73% seen once; the top ten hold 25% to 40%. Sequencing used PBMCs, obtained after 12 months of ibrutinib treatment. The receptors come from a human donor with chronic lymphocytic leukemia. The CDR3 runs from the conserved cysteine through the conserved F or W. A D gene is named only where the DNA matches it firmly. Rows may omit the clone size; those that give it use once, few, many or a size class.

clone_size: NA
v_call: TRBV19
j_call: TRBJ1-2
d_call: TRBD1
cdr3_nt: TGTGCCAGTAGCTTACGGGACAGGGGGTCTGGCTACACCTTC
cdr3_aa: CASSLRDRGSGYTF

clone_size: NA
v_call: TRBV4-3
j_call: TRBJ2-7
d_call: NA
cdr3_nt: TGCGCCAGCAGCCAAGATCAGGGCCCCTACGAGCAGTACTTC
cdr3_aa: CASSQDQGPYEQYF

clone_size: many
v_call: TRBV6-4
j_call: TRBJ1-1
d_call: NA
cdr3_nt: TGTGCCAGCATGACGTCGCCGGGCGCTGAAGCTTTCTTT
cdr3_aa: CASMTSPGAEAFF

clone_size: NA
v_call: TRBV6-1
j_call: TRBJ1-1
d_call: TRBD1
cdr3_nt: TGTGCCAGCAGTGTTGCCGGGACAGCGATTGAAGCTTTCTTT
cdr3_aa: CASSVAGTAIEAFF

clone_size: NA
v_call: TRBV25-1
j_call: TRBJ2-5
d_call: TRBD2
cdr3_nt: TGTGCCAGCAGTGAATGGGCGAGCGGGGGGGCGTGGGAGACCCAGTACTTC
cdr3_aa: CASSEWASGGAWETQYF

clone_size: few
v_call: TRBV5-4
j_call: TRBJ2-5
d_call: NA
cdr3_nt: TGTGCCAGCAGCTTGGAAACGTATGAGACCCAGTACTTC
cdr3_aa: CASSLETYETQYF

clone_size: NA
v_call: TRBV7-2
j_call: TRBJ1-5
d_call: NA
cdr3_nt: TGTGCCAGCAGCTTAGAAGGGATCAAAAATCAGCCCCAGCATTTT
cdr3_aa: CASSLEGIKNQPQHF

clone_size: NA
v_call: TRBV10-3
j_call: TRBJ2-1
d_call: NA
cdr3_nt: TGTGCCATCACCGACGGGAATGAGCAGTTCTTC
cdr3_aa: CAITDGNEQFF

clone_size: few
v_call: TRBV7-9
j_call: TRBJ1-1
d_call: NA
cdr3_nt: TGTGCCAGCAGCGCAGGGTTAACTGAAGCTTTCTTT
cdr3_aa: CASSAGLTEAFF

clone_size: NA
v_call: TRBV9
j_call: TRBJ2-3
d_call: TRBD2
cdr3_nt: TGTGCCAGCAGCGGGGGAGGGGCAGGCAAGGATACGCAGTATTTT
cdr3_aa: CASSGGGAGKDTQYF

clone_size: NA
v_call: TRBV12-5
j_call: TRBJ2-3
d_call: NA
cdr3_nt: TGTGCTAGTGGACCCCACACCCAAGGGTTCACAGATACGCAGTATTTT
cdr3_aa: CASGPHTQGFTDTQYF

clone_size: NA
v_call: TRBV28
j_call: TRBJ2-7
d_call: NA
cdr3_nt: TGTGCCAGCAGTTTGGTCTTATACGAGCAGTACTTC
cdr3_aa: CASSLVLYEQYF

clone_size: NA
v_call: TRBV10-2
j_call: TRBJ2-2
d_call: TRBD1
cdr3_nt: TGCGCCAGCCGAGGGACAGGGGGTACCGGGGAGCTGTTTTTT
cdr3_aa: CASRGTGGTGELFF

clone_size: NA
v_call: TRBV7-6
j_call: TRBJ2-7
d_call: NA
cdr3_nt: TGTGCCAGCAGCTTAACCAGGGACCACGAGCAGTACTTC
cdr3_aa: CASSLTRDHEQYF

clone_size: NA
v_call: TRBV5-1
j_call: TRBJ2-7
d_call: TRBD2
cdr3_nt: TGCGCCAGCAGCTCGACTAGCGGGGGGGCTTACGAGCAGTACTTC
cdr3_aa: CASSSTSGGAYEQYF

clone_size: NA
v_call: TRBV5-4
j_call: TRBJ1-6
d_call: NA
cdr3_nt: TGTGCCAGCAGCCCCCCGGGGCAGGGAAATTCACCCCTCCACTTT
cdr3_aa: CASSPPGQGNSPLHF

clone_size: NA
v_call: TRBV29-1
j_call: TRBJ2-3
d_call: NA
cdr3_nt: TGCAGCGGGGGGCGGGGAATGGATACGCAGTATTTT
cdr3_aa: CSGGRGMDTQYF